This TCR beta chain was profiled in a study of OX40 agonist ivuxolimab in advanced cancers. General study results and limits: Normalized T-cell clonal expansion was also low in a subset of nonresponders.

This CDR3 comprises 17 residues. The V and J ends lost 4 bases and 8 bases, in that order; junction bases with no gene match: 15. The germline V gene encodes CDR1 SGHVS and CDR2 FNYEAQ. Assay used: immunoSEQ multiplex PCR; TCRdb lists only in-frame clones, some missing. The table has about 50,000 clones, 60% to 80% seen once; the top ten hold roughly 2.7%. The investigators sampled blood at baseline, at cycle 4 day 1, and at cycle 7 day 1. In regard to this clone: Its antigen is currently unknown.

The receptor was derived from an adult with an advanced solid tumor such as melanoma, head and neck, liver or kidney cancer. This chain connects TRBV7-6 to TRBJ1-4, with TRBD1 identical over 8 bases. Sequences were derived from CD4+ or CD8+ T cells sorted from blood, sampled in a trial of the OX40 agonist ivuxolimab. The CDR3 sequence: CASSSTLSDRGGEKLFF. The DNA of the CDR3 is TGTGCCAGCAGCTCAACCTTAAGTGACAGGGGAGGAGAAAAACTGTTTTTT.